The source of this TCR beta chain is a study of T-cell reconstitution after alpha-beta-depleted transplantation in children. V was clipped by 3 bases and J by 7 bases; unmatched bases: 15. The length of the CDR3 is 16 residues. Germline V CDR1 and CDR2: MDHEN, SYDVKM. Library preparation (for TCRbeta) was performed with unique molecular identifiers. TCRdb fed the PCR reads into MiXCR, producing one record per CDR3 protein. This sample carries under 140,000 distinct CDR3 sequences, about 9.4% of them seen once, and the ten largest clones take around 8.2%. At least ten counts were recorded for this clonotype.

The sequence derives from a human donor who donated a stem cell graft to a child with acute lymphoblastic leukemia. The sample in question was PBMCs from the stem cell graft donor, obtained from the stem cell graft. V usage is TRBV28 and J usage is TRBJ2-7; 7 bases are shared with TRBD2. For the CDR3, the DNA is TGTGCCAGCAGTTTCGGGGAGGGAGGGCCTTTGGGGGAGCAGTACTTC. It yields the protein CASSFGEGGPLGEQYF.